Below are 32 T cell receptor beta chains sequenced from a single sample in a study of T cell repertoires in cytomegalovirus infection. Via MiXCR, TCRdb re-called the reads, giving one row per CDR3 protein. This sample has roughly 190,000 distinct CDR3 sequences, with about a tenth found just once. Sequencing was performed on PBMCs. These receptors were obtained from a human donor in good health (CMV status not recorded). Some clones in this sample may be carry-over from other donors' samples.

The V gene is TRBV10-3, the J gene TRBJ1-4, with 7 positions matching TRBD1. Per the germline V gene, CDR1 is ENHRY and CDR2 is SYGVKD. The V and J ends lost 10 bases and 12 bases, in that order; junction bases with no gene match: 11. The CDR3 runs 12 residues. CDR3 amino acids: CATNRPQGQLFF. The DNA of the CDR3 is TGTGCCACCAATCGCCCACAGGGGCAACTGTTTTTT.

This sequence joins TRBV20-1 and TRBJ1-2; D is perhaps TRBD1 (6 bases). This CDR3 is 15 amino acids long. Trimming removed 3 bases from V and 10 bases from J, with 24 bases in between. Germline CDR1 DFQATT, CDR2 SNEGSKA (reference sequence). In DNA, the CDR3 is TGCAGTGCTAGCTTACTTCCGGGGGGCATATCGATCTACACCTTC. Its protein product is CSASLLPGGISIYTF.

This clonotype has ten or more counts. This chain uses TRBV29-1 with TRBJ2-6; a weak D match, TRBD2 (6 bases). V gave up 7 bases and J gave up 2 bases, with 12 bases separating them. In germline, CDR1 is SQVTM, CDR2 ANQGSEA. The CDR3 is 14 residues long. CDR3 sequence reads: CSAGLDAGANVLTF. Written as DNA, the CDR3 is TGCAGCGCGGGACTGGACGCTGGGGCCAACGTCCTGACTTTC.

This clonotype was seen ten or more times. V gene TRBV7-9 combines with J gene TRBJ1-1; TRBD1 might be the D (5 bases). Deletions cut 8 bases from V and 11 bases from J, with 21 bases between. Germline V gives CDR1 SEHNR, CDR2 FQNEAQ (reference sequence). The CDR3 runs 13 residues. The CDR3 protein is CASARGPHPGAFF. CDR3 in DNA: TGTGCCAGCGCTCGGGGACCCCATCCGGGGGCTTTCTTT.

This chain connects TRBV28 to TRBJ2-7; D perhaps matches TRBD1 (5 bases). This CDR3 is built from 15 residues. CDR1 is MDHEN, CDR2 SYDVKM, per germline. The V and J ends lost 3 bases and 0 bases respectively, with 12 bases between them. The CDR3 loop reads CASSFRGRLSYEQYF. In DNA form, the CDR3 reads TGTGCCAGCAGTTTTAGGGGCAGGCTCTCCTACGAGCAGTACTTC.

This chain connects TRBV29-1 to TRBJ1-5; 7 positions agree with TRBD1. From germline, CDR1 is SQVTM and CDR2 ANQGSEA. V lost 6 bases to trimming and J lost 5 bases; unmatched junction nucleotides: 7. The CDR3 covers 13 residues. DNA for the CDR3: TGCAGCGTGCAGGGGGGGAGTGATCAGCCCCAGCATTTT. It is translated as CSVQGGSDQPQHF.

This clonotype was found many times. This rearrangement joins TRBV7-2 to TRBJ2-2, with D possibly matching TRBD2 (6 bases). This CDR3 contains 15 residues. Trimming stripped 1 base from V and 4 bases from J, with 10 bases between. Germline V lookup: CDR1 SGHTA, CDR2 FQGNSA. CDR3 protein: CASSLVRSGTGELFF. CDR3 sequence (DNA): TGTGCCAGCAGCTTAGTCCGTAGCGGCACCGGGGAGCTGTTTTTT.

This clonotype has only a few counts. This chain joins TRBV7-9 and TRBJ2-5, with D unclear. Germline V gene data show CDR1 as SEHNR and CDR2 as FQNEAQ (reference sequence). V was cut by 5 bases and J by 5 bases, with 21 bases left in between. This CDR3 region has 16 residues. The CDR3 is CASSPQGLRSMETQYF. CDR3 coding DNA: TGTGCCAGCAGCCCACAAGGATTGAGGAGTATGGAGACCCAGTACTTC.

This clonotype was seen many times. V is TRBV6-2 or TRBV6-3 and J is TRBJ1-1; TRBD1 aligns across 7 bases. Trimming took 4 bases from V and 0 from J; bases not matched to a gene: 8. CDR1 MNHEY and CDR2 SVGEGT come from the germline V gene. This CDR3 is 16 amino acids long. The CDR3 loop is CASSLRGQGMNTEAFF. The CDR3 nucleotides read TGTGCCAGCAGTTTAAGGGGGCAGGGGATGAACACTGAAGCTTTCTTT.

The V gene is TRBV7-2, the J gene TRBJ2-3, with 10 positions matching TRBD2. Trimming cost V 2 bases and J 4 bases; bases outside gene matches: 9. The CDR3 has 17 amino acids. The germline CDR1 and CDR2 sequences are SGHTA and FQGNSA. CDR3 in amino acids: CASSLSAGGLASDTQYF. The CDR3, as DNA: TGTGCCAGCAGCTTATCGGCGGGGGGACTAGCGTCAGATACGCAGTATTTT.

This clonotype occurred many times. The genes are TRBV7-2 and TRBJ2-4, with 11 bases aligning to TRBD1. Per the germline V gene, CDR1 is SGHTA and CDR2 is FQGNSA. This CDR3 contains 14 residues. With V trimmed by 2 bases and J by 8 bases, 2 bases remained unmatched. In nucleotides, the CDR3 is TGTGCCAGCAGCTTATCGGGACAGGGGGACATTCAGTACTTC. This encodes CASSLSGQGDIQYF.

This clonotype was seen repeatedly, ten times or more. V gene TRBV29-1 combines with J gene TRBJ1-2; 7 bases fit TRBD1. This CDR3 is 14 amino acids long. From germline, CDR1 is SQVTM and CDR2 ANQGSEA. J gave up 6 bases and V 1 base, and 8 bases lay outside the gene matches. CDR3 sequence (DNA): TGCAGCGTTGAAGTCGGGCAGGGGGAAAATGGCTACACCTTC. Translation: CSVEVGQGENGYTF.

Many counts were recorded for this clonotype. The genes are TRBV7-2 and TRBJ2-5; 8 bases line up with TRBD2. With V trimmed by 2 bases and J by 4 bases, 6 bases remained unmatched. The CDR3 consists of 15 residues. Looked up from germline, CDR1 is SGHTA and CDR2 is FQGNSA. CDR3 sequence: CASSLLAGSRETQYF. The CDR3 coding sequence is TGTGCCAGCAGCTTACTAGCGGGTTCTAGAGAGACCCAGTACTTC.

The J gene is TRBJ1-1, the V gene TRBV5-1; no clear D. The CDR3 runs to 12 residues. Trimming cost V 2 bases and J 8 bases, with 10 bases left between them. Germline CDR1 SGHRS, CDR2 YFSETQ. The CDR3 here is CASSFGNMEAFF. For the CDR3, the DNA is TGCGCCAGCAGCTTCGGGAATATGGAAGCTTTCTTT.

V gene TRBV20-1 combines with J gene TRBJ2-7; 8 nucleotides match TRBD1. V lost 6 bases, J lost 0 bases, and 7 bases stayed unmatched. The CDR3 is 14 amino acids. Germline lookup yields CDR1 DFQATT and CDR2 SNEGSKA (reference sequence). The CDR3 reads CSASGQGISYEQYF. CDR3 nucleotides: TGCAGTGCAAGTGGACAGGGAATCTCCTACGAGCAGTACTTC.

This clonotype came up many times. CDR3 nucleotides: TGTGCCAGCACCCCTCCGGAGGGGTTGAATCAGCCCCAGCATTTT. Protein: CASTPPEGLNQPQHF. The J gene is TRBJ1-5, the V gene TRBV6-2 or TRBV6-3, with D tentatively TRBD1 (5 bases). The CDR3 has 15 amino acids. Deletions cut 7 bases from V and 4 bases from J, with 17 bases between. Germline assignment: CDR1 MNHEY and CDR2 SVGEGT.

This clonotype was detected many times. The rearrangement links TRBV7-2 to TRBJ2-6, with TRBD1 as a possible D gene (5 bases). This CDR3 spans 16 amino acids. Trimming pared 1 base from V and 0 bases from J, leaving 7 bases between. Looked up from germline, CDR1 is SGHTA and CDR2 is FQGNSA. As DNA, the CDR3 is TGTGCCAGCAGCTTAGGGGGCTCCTCTGGGGCCAACGTCCTGACTTTC. It translates to CASSLGGSSGANVLTF.

This clonotype was seen at least ten times. The rearrangement uses TRBV24-1 and TRBJ1-1; TRBD1 matches 10 bases. CDR1 is KGHDR and CDR2 is SFDVKD in the germline V gene. V shed 9 bases, J shed 4 bases, and the junction held 1 base outside the gene matches. CDR3 length: 12 amino acids. CDR3 loop: CATGQGGTEAFF. CDR3 coding DNA: TGTGCCACCGGACAGGGGGGCACTGAAGCTTTCTTT.

The sample holds a few counts of this clonotype. This sequence joins TRBV7-2 and TRBJ1-5; D might be TRBD1 (6 bases). Trimming left V 8 bases short and J 8 bases short, with 22 bases between. This CDR3 is built from 15 residues. Germline lookup yields CDR1 SGHTA and CDR2 FQGNSA. CDR3 region: CASGVQGQRVEPQHF. In nucleotides, the CDR3 is TGTGCCAGCGGGGTACAGGGTCAGAGGGTTGAGCCCCAGCATTTT.

CDR3 in amino acids: CASRDTATNEKLFF. CDR3 nucleotides: TGTGCCAGCAGAGATACAGCAACTAATGAAAAACTGTTTTTT. The chain has TRBV25-1 and TRBJ1-4; D gene ambiguous. Trimming pared 6 bases from V and 0 bases from J, leaving 8 bases between. The germline gives CDR1 MGHDK, CDR2 SYGVNS. The CDR3 spans 14 residues. Looking up the rest from reference TRBV25-1 and TRBJ1-4 gives the full variable domain: EADIYQTPRYLVIGTGKKITLECSQTMGHDKMYWYQQDPGMELHLIHYSYGVNSTEKGDLSSESTVSRIRTEHFPLTLESARPSHTSQYLCASRDTATNEKLFFGSGTQLSVL.

J is TRBJ1-2 and V is TRBV7-9; TRBD1 is a possible D gene (5 bases). Trimming took off 6 bases at V and 8 bases at J, with 13 bases between the two ends. CDR1 SEHNR and CDR2 FQNEAQ come from the germline V gene (reference sequence). The CDR3 covers 12 residues. The DNA for the CDR3 is TGTGCCAGCAGTCTTCGGGGGGGAGGCTACACCTTC. Translating gives CASSLRGGGYTF.

This clonotype was recorded a few times. CDR3 sequence (DNA): TGCAGTGCTAAGGACAGGGGCAATCAGCCCCAGCATTTT. Protein product: CSAKDRGNQPQHF. The V and J genes are TRBV20-1 and TRBJ1-5; 8 nucleotides line up with TRBD1. V shed 4 bases and J 2 bases; nucleotides not matched to a gene: 1. CDR3 length: 13 residues. Per germline, CDR1 DFQATT and CDR2 SNEGSKA (reference sequence).

This clonotype was detected many times. The CDR3 coding sequence is TGTGCCAGCAGTTTTTTCGCGGATAGCAATCAGCCCCAGCATTTT. Encoded protein: CASSFFADSNQPQHF. J is TRBJ1-5 and V is TRBV28; D not certain. This CDR3 comprises 15 residues. Trimming removed 3 bases from V and 0 bases from J, with 9 bases in between. Germline V gene lookup returns CDR1 MDHEN and CDR2 SYDVKM.

Ten or more counts support this clonotype. This chain joins TRBV7-6 and TRBJ2-6; 9 nucleotides align to TRBD2. Germline CDR1 is SGHVS and CDR2 is FNYEAQ. With 2 bases clipped from V and 5 bases from J, the junction kept 10 bases outside the gene matches. CDR3 length: 18 residues. CDR3 coding DNA: TGTGCCAGCAGCTTAATGGGCGGGGGGGCTCCGCGGGCCAACGTCCTGACTTTC. It codes for CASSLMGGGAPRANVLTF.

The CDR3 DNA sequence: TGTGCCATCAGTGGAGAGGGACAATACAATGAGCAGTTCTTC. It is translated as CAISGEGQYNEQFF. The chain recombines TRBV10-3 with TRBJ2-1, with D possibly matching TRBD1 (6 bases). Trimming removed 4 bases from V and 4 bases from J, with 11 bases in between. CDR3 length: 14 residues. Germline V gene sequence: CDR1 ENHRY, CDR2 SYGVKD.

This clonotype showed up many times. The V gene is TRBV7-3, the J gene TRBJ2-5, with D possibly being TRBD1 or TRBD2 (6 bases each). Trimming left V 3 bases short and J 1 base short, with 12 bases between. This CDR3 has 15 residues. The germline gives CDR1 SGHTA, CDR2 FQGTGA. CDR3 protein: CASSLVGGPQETQYF. The CDR3 DNA sequence: TGTGCCAGCAGCTTGGTGGGGGGCCCCCAAGAGACCCAGTACTTC.

This clonotype was counted many times. The J gene is TRBJ1-1, the V gene TRBV5-1; D remains unclear. This CDR3 contains 15 residues. Trimming took off 0 bases at V and 4 bases at J, with 13 bases between the two ends. Germline V gene lookup returns CDR1 SGHRS and CDR2 YFSETQ. The CDR3 bases are TGCGCCAGCAGCTTGGCCCCAAACATCGGCACTGAAGCTTTCTTT. Translation: CASSLAPNIGTEAFF.

This clonotype came up many times. The J gene is TRBJ2-6, the V gene TRBV20-1; no reliable D call. V was clipped by 5 bases and J by 0 bases, with 5 bases between them. The CDR3 runs 13 residues. Germline V CDR1 and CDR2: DFQATT, SNEGSKA (reference sequence). CDR3 sequence (DNA): TGCAGTGCTCGTAGCTCTGGGGCCAACGTCCTGACTTTC. It encodes CSARSSGANVLTF.

This clonotype was recorded once. The genes are TRBV11-2 and TRBJ1-2; D gene ambiguous. This CDR3 has 13 amino acids. CDR1 and CDR2 (germline): SGHAT, FQNNGV. V lost 5 bases and J lost 3, with 10 bases in between. CDR3 region: CASSPGFDYGYTF. CDR3 nucleotide sequence: TGTGCCAGCAGCCCTGGGTTCGACTATGGCTACACCTTC.

This clonotype showed up many times. V gene TRBV28 combines with J gene TRBJ1-3, with D possibly TRBD1 on 6 matching bases. The CDR3 runs to 13 residues. Deletions cut 6 bases from V and 9 bases from J, with 15 bases between. Germline lookup yields CDR1 MDHEN and CDR2 SYDVKM. The CDR3: CASRGQQGPTIYF. In DNA form, the CDR3 reads TGTGCCAGCAGGGGTCAACAGGGCCCCACCATATATTTT.

This clonotype was detected many times. CDR3 loop: CASTLLEGTGELFF. The CDR3 coding sequence is TGTGCCAGCACCCTCCTCGAGGGCACCGGGGAGCTGTTTTTT. The J gene is TRBJ2-2, the V gene TRBV7-2; weak D call: TRBD2 (5 bases). This CDR3 region has 14 residues. Germline-derived CDR1 and CDR2 are SGHTA and FQGNSA. V gave up 7 bases and J gave up 4 bases, with 13 bases separating them.

A few counts support this clonotype. The chain joins TRBV4-3 to TRBJ1-2, with D perhaps TRBD1 (5 bases). V was shortened by 0 bases and J by 0 bases, with 11 bases between the two germline ends. Germline loops: CDR1 LGHNA, CDR2 YSLEER. The length of the CDR3 is 16 residues. This chain's CDR3 is CASSQDSGGANYGYTF. The CDR3 coding sequence is TGCGCCAGCAGCCAAGATTCCGGGGGGGCTAACTATGGCTACACCTTC.